The entry below describes one T cell receptor (beta chain). CDR3 length: 15 residues. Germline assignment: CDR1 SGHRS and CDR2 YFSETQ. Trimming left V 0 bases short and J 8 bases short, with 15 bases between. The table came from immunoSEQ multiplex PCR; TCRdb's copy has only in-frame clones and leaves some out. The sample records roughly 60,000 clones, around 90% being singletons. This specimen belongs to a study of graft-versus-host responses after intestinal transplantation. This receptor was identified in a human patient who received an intestinal transplant, so some T cells may come from the graft donor. The sample consisted of PBMCs, taken approximately 120 days after intestinal transplantation. The gene calls are TRBV5-1 and TRBJ2-1, with D uncertain. DNA for the CDR3: TGCGCCAGCAGCTTGGAGCTGGCCCGCCAGGATGAGCAGTTCTTC. Translating gives CASSLELARQDEQFF.